This T cell receptor beta chain was sequenced during a study of regulatory T cells in long-lasting Graves disease. Study results and caveats: Shared public clonotypes totalled a few thousand in persistent patients, compared with roughly 970 in new patients. When disease was persistent, TRBV28, TRBJ1-2 and TRBJ2-5 were the favored segments.

Library construction for TCR beta used iRepertoire HTBI primers and Arm-PCR of CDR3 regions. MiXCR, run by TCRdb on the multiplex PCR reads, gives a single entry per CDR3 protein. Here the sample spans 420,000 or so distinct CDR3 sequences, 23% being singletons. V was pared by 7 bases and J by 4 bases, with 7 bases between. The CDR3 runs 12 residues. The time point is: persistent/refractory GD, antithyroid drugs over 5 years with positive TRAb. Scientists built the TCR library using RNA that was extracted from PBMCs. Graves' disease diagnosis followed American Thyroid Association guidelines. From an endocrinology department in Xi'an, China, came the patients. This clonotype was observed at least ten times. The antigen is unknown.

Sequencing was performed on peripheral blood mononuclear cells (PBMCs), taken when the disease was refractory, from a patient treated with antithyroid drugs. The rearrangement uses TRBV12-3 or TRBV12-4 and TRBJ2-2; D not certain. This TCR came from a female donor with Graves disease. The CDR3 reads CASNRATGELFF. The CDR3 DNA is TGTGCCAGCAACAGAGCCACCGGGGAGCTGTTTTTT.